This TCR beta chain was sequenced during a study of blood T cells in healthy people across ages (dated by TCRdb to between 2015 and 2016). Broadly, across the study: Template switching captured roughly one uniquely barcoded TCR beta cDNA molecule per two T cells in model experiments. Using deep sequencing normalized with unique cDNA molecular identifiers, the study measured how TCR beta repertoire diversity changes with age. The donors were split into four age groups: young (average around 15 years), middle-aged (39), aged (approximately 59) and long-lived (over 80). For two donors (one aged 18 to 30 and one aged 80 or older), the study analyzed two additional independent replicas of 1 million unique cDNA reads from the same blood draw. What the work shows at the level of the full study, not this receptor alone: The long-lived group showed more naive CD4+ T cells, fewer expanded clones and increased TCR diversity than the aged group, suggesting age selection. Conclusive comparison of naive and antigen-experienced compartments was prevented by the profiling of bulk unsorted PBMCs. Estimates of total diversity based on one million sequenced T cells were considered lower bounds and underestimates. Because the CMV infection status of the donors was unknown, age-related changes in expanded clonotypes may potentially have been confounded. As age increased, observed TCR beta diversity per million T cells dropped in a roughly linear way, and a significant reduction was already evident by age 40. The percentage of naive T cells measured by flow cytometry correlated strongly with observed TCR beta diversity.

The CDR3 contains 16 residues, cysteine and phenylalanine counted. The DNA shown is the 48-base CDR3, in frame from base 1. Trimming costs V 4 bases and J 2 bases, and their ends lie 17 bases apart. CDR1 SGHRS and CDR2 YFSETQ were looked up in the germline V gene. In the case of this clonotype: Its target antigen remains unknown. No base qualities exist here, and no much larger clone lies one base off it.

The library was made by 5' RACE. TCRdb shows the sequencer as Illumina HiSeq 2500. A second PCR of about 6 to 11 cycles was performed with a sample-barcoded 5' primer and a J-beta primer mix. A unique molecular identifier was introduced onto each TCR beta cDNA molecule by a template-switch 5' adaptor carrying 12 random nucleotides. Each sample yielded at least 3 million CDR3-containing paired-end reads. First-strand cDNA was synthesized from all RNA with the Mint cDNA synthesis kit, primed by a TRBC-specific oligonucleotide. All cDNA was treated with uracil-DNA glycosylase and then went through a first 18-cycle PCR with the universal primers M1SS and BC2_uni_R. In the paper's pipeline: For normalization, 1 million high-quality reads, each with a distinct molecular identifier, were randomly selected from each sample. Instead of being binned into consensus sequences, reads with shared molecular identifiers were discarded. MiTCR, with a Q25 quality threshold and the strictest error-elimination algorithm, was used for CDR3 identification, clonotype clustering and error correction. A nonparametric unseen species model with Euler transformation was used to estimate lower-bound total TCR beta diversity. The public reads were reprocessed in TCRdb via fastp at Q25 and MiXCR, keeping in-frame beta chains. CDR3 protein sequences are deduplicated, and each keeps its most common genes and DNA. None of the V and J calls come from the authors' own analysis; TCRdb made them. This sample gives about 720,000 distinct CDR3 sequences in total; roughly 25% of them show up just once. 3% to 4.5% of the sample lies in the top ten.

Donors were a few dozen systemically healthy Caucasian individuals from Russia aged roughly 6 to 100 years. Each donor gave 8 to 10 milliliters of peripheral blood, drawn into EDTA-treated Vacutainer tubes. Ficoll-Paque density-gradient centrifugation was used to isolate PBMCs, with at least 6.5 million per sample. Trizol reagent was used to extract total RNA from the PBMCs, yielding at least 5 micrograms per sample. The percentages of naive CD45RAhigh/CD27high T cells were determined by flow cytometry on a PBMC aliquot from every donor. These data were likewise used in another study, on T cells of mothers and their children. From that second study: Nine systemically healthy Caucasian individuals, comprising three mothers and their six children, were included as donors. cDNA synthesis consumed the entire amount of extracted RNA, loaded at approximately 1.5 ug RNA in each 15 ul reaction. Sample barcodes and 2-4 random nucleotides were added via the M1S primer in the second PCR. Over 10 million TCR beta CDR3 reads came from each mother, compared with roughly 2.8 million reads from each child. In both related and unrelated pairs, thymic selection shapes the output of TCR recombination in a similar way, with inherited differences having only a minor effect. Normalized repertoire overlap was always slightly but never significantly higher in related than unrelated mother-child pairs. Persistent microchimeric T cell clones were not detected, at a sensitivity of approximately 93 clones per million clonotypes. In the study, deep NGS was used to compare the TCR beta repertoires of mothers and children, and features distinguishing related mother-child pairs from unrelated individuals were sought. The mean age was around 40 +/- 4 years for the mothers and roughly 11 +/- 4 years for the children. After adapter ligation was performed with NEBNext reagents, the libraries were sequenced on an Illumina HiSeq 2000 with 100+100 nt paired-end reads. To avoid cross-contamination, the mother libraries and the child libraries were prepared a month apart and sequenced in separate runs. For each donor, somewhere between roughly 450,000 and 2,000,000 distinct TCR beta clonotypes were identified. Naive TCR beta clonotypes were estimated from low-frequency clonotypes matched to each donor's FACS-determined naive share, without sorting.

This receptor chain uses TRBV5-1 and TRBJ2-3; matching of 5 bases hints at TRBD1 as the D gene. This TCR was recovered from a boy aged 5-17 years in good health. Sequenced material: blood. The CDR3 region: CASSPGSGQYTDTQYF. The DNA sequence follows: TGCGCCAGCAGCCCAGGGTCAGGTCAATACACAGATACGCAGTATTTT.